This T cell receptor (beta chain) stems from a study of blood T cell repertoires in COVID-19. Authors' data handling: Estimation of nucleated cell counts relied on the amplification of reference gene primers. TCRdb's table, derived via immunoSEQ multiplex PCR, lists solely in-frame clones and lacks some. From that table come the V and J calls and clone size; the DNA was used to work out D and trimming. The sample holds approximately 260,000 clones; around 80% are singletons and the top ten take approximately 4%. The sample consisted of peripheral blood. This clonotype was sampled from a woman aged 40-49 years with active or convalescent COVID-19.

This chain's CDR3 is CASSPDRNEKLFF. The CDR3 region has the DNA TGTGCCAGCTCGCCGGACAGGAATGAAAAACTGTTTTTT. The V call is TRBV18, the J call TRBJ1-4, with TRBD1 matching over 7 bases. CDR1 is KGHSH, CDR2 LQKENI, per germline. V was clipped by 6 bases and J by 5 bases; unmatched bases: 3. The CDR3 covers 13 residues.